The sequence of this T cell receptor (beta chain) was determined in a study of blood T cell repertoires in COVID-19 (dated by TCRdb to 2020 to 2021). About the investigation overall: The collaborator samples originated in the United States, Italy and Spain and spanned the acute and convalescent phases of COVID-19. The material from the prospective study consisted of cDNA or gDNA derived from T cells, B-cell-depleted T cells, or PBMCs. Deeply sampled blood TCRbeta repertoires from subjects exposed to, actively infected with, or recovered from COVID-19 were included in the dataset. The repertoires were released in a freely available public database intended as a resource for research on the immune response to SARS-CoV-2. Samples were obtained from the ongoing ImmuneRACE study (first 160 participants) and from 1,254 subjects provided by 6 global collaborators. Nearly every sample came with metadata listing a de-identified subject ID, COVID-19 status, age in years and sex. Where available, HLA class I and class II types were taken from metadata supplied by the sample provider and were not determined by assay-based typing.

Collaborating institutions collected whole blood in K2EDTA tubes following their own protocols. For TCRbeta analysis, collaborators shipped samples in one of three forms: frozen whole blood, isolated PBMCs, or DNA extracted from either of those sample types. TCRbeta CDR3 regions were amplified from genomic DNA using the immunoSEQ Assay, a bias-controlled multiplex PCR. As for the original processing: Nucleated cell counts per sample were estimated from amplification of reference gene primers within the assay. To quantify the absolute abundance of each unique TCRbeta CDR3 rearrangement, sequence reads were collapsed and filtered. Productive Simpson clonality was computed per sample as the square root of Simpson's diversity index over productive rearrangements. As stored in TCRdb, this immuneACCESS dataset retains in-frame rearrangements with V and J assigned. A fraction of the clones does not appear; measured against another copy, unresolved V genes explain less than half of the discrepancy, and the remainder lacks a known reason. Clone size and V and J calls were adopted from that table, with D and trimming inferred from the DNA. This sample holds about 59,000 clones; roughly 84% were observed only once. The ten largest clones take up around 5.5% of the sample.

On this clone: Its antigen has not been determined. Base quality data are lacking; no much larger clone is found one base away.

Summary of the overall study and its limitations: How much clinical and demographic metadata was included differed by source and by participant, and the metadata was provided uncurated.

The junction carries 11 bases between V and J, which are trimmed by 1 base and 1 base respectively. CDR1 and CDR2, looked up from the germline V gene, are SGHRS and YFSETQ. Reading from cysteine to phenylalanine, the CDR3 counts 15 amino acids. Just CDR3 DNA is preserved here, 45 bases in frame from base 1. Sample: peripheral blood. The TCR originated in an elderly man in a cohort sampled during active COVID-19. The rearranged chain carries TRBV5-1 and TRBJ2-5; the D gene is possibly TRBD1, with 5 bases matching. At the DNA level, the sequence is TGCGCCAGCAGCTTGACAGGAGATATCCAAGAGACCCAGTACTTC. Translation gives CASSLTGDIQETQYF.